The T cell receptor beta chain under discussion was sequenced for a study of T cells in Graves' hyperthyroidism and ophthalmopathy (dated by TCRdb to about 2019). Regarding the research as a whole: Peripheral blood samples were taken at initial diagnosis, before any treatment was given. TCR V-J signatures able to tell the groups apart were searched for in a discovery cohort of 100 patients, of whom more than 40 had Graves' ophthalmopathy and around 56 had stable Graves' hyperthyroidism. Prospective prediction of ophthalmopathy was tested in an independent validation cohort of fewer than 20 hyperthyroidism patients and roughly 16 patients who later progressed to ophthalmopathy. The 95 to 100 discovery patients were randomly split 7:3 into training and test sets. In over five Graves' hyperthyroidism patients, the study also compared T-cell repertoires from thyroid tissue with T-cell repertoires from blood. After sampling, hyperthyroidism patients received methimazole starting at 30 mg daily, and ophthalmopathy patients received high-dose intravenous methylprednisolone. The paper describes TCR Vbeta CDR3 sequencing of about 140 peripheral blood samples, made up of about 40 ophthalmopathy patients, around 73 hyperthyroidism patients and some 17 progressor patients. The paper as a whole reports these results and caveats: In cross-validation, a model built on a 13 V-J signature told ophthalmopathy apart from stable hyperthyroidism with 85% to 90% sensitivity and around 81% specificity, and in testing the same model reached 80%/75%. In validation, the model predicted progression to ophthalmopathy a median of about 6.8 months before onset, with roughly 68% sensitivity and about 72% specificity. Blood samples also contained most of the expanded thyroid clonotypes (frequency above 0.001), which suggests that blood repertoires may reflect thyroid immune responses. Sample size was not statistically predetermined, and blinding of investigators to group allocation was not performed.

For CDR1 and CDR2, the germline V gene lists MNHEY and SVGAGI. The CDR3, from cysteine to phenylalanine, totals 14 residues. Only CDR3 DNA remains: 42 bases, in frame from the first base. V is clipped by 4 bases and J by 2 bases, and the sequence between their germline boundaries is 12 bases long. TCR beta CDR3 regions were amplified from RNA transcripts. A first-round RT-PCR of the TCR CDR3 used the HTBI primer set with the Qiagen OneStep RT-PCR kit. Libraries were constructed in a second round of multiplex PCR, after which size selection and purification were carried out. The libraries were sequenced on an Illumina HiSeq2000 using paired-end 100 bp reads. The authors' pipeline ran thus. SOAPnuke was used to process the raw data, with reads discarded if the reads contained adapters or uncalled bases, had a mean Phred below 15, or lacked an exact constant-primer or identifier match. COPE v1.2.5 was used to merge high-quality paired reads, and clonotypes were defined as unique nucleotide sequences. MiTCR v1.1 was used to align clonotypes to the IMGT TRBV, TRBD and TRBJ reference segments. Only V-J combinations with frequency above 0.0001, covering about 99% of repertoires, were analysed. A TCS score was defined as the ratio of F50 (clonal expansion) to E x V (chaos), with BLOSUM62-based TCRdist applied between CDR3 peptides within each V-J. Welch's t-statistics and random forest reduced around 520 V-J features to 10 to 15, which were used in a naive Bayes classifier (R e1071). The Morisita-Horn index was used to measure how similar the thyroid and blood repertoires were. TCRdb trimmed the raw reads at Q25, called clones with MiXCR and kept productive beta chains. Entries are consolidated by CDR3 protein sequence, retaining the most common genes and DNA. TCRdb, rather than the study authors, made the V and J calls. Within this sample are around 800,000 distinct CDR3 sequences, with approximately 40% of them counted one time only. 8.9% of the sample is held by the ten biggest clonotypes.

Note on this clonotype: The specificity of this receptor is unknown. The record has no base qualities; no much larger clone is one base away.

A patient counted as having stable Graves' hyperthyroidism if no progression to ophthalmopathy occurred over 18 months of follow-up. Hyperthyroidism patients were newly diagnosed, with disease duration under 2 months, and aged 18 to 65 years. The study excluded patients with uncontrolled infections, other autoimmune diseases, pregnancy or lactation. Diagnoses relied on clinical symptoms, serum thyroxine and TRAb, thyroid ultrasound and orbital computed tomography. PBMCs were isolated from 8 to 10 ml of fresh peripheral blood by Ficoll-Paque density gradient centrifugation. Total RNA was extracted using Trizol reagent, and RNA quality was assessed on an Agilent 2100 Bioanalyzer.

The sequencing input was blood. The chain is made from TRBV6-5 and TRBJ2-7; the D gene is unclear. The sequence was obtained from a man younger than 35 with Graves' hyperthyroidism. The CDR3 is CASSLTAETYEQYF. The DNA sequence is TGTGCCAGCAGTTTAACGGCCGAAACCTACGAGCAGTACTTC.